The T cell receptor (beta chain) under discussion was sequenced for a study of cytomegalovirus exposure and HLA in healthy donors. Whole-study context: A preliminary data release comprised roughly 80 million unique TCRs obtained from HLA-typed donors.

Overall study findings and caveats: Earlier results showed most TCR beta V segments being productive about 90% or about 30% of the time.

Though probably carrying unrecorded immune exposures, donors were nominally healthy at sampling. The CDR3 has 14 residues. From germline, CDR1 is SEHNR and CDR2 FQNEAQ (reference sequence). Trimming removed 5 bases from V and 7 bases from J; junction bases left unmatched: 5. As for this clone: Its antigen is unknown.

Primers for the PCR totalled 60 Vbeta and 13 Jbeta. Measured with immunoSEQ multiplex PCR; TCRdb has only the in-frame clones, and not every one. The table records roughly 120,000 clones, around 66% of them present only once. The receptor's source is a man between 18 and 35 years old in good health and CMV-seropositive. The sample consisted of PBMCs. The chain joins TRBV7-9 to TRBJ1-4; 9 nucleotides match TRBD1. The chain's CDR3 is CASSRGTGTEKLFF. The CDR3 DNA follows: TGTGCCAGCAGCCGCGGGACAGGGACTGAAAAACTGTTTTTT.